The 9 T cell receptor beta chains below come from one sample, sequenced in a study of tumor-infiltrating lymphocytes in primary liver carcinoma. Co-extraction yielded RNA and DNA from about 20-30 mg of unsorted bulk tissue. A primer matching the constant region was used to make TCR beta cDNA from approximately 0.55 ug of total RNA. Slightly modified ARM-PCR, run as three nested multiplex PCR rounds, produced the TCR beta libraries. Investigators reported that the first two PCR rounds, at 10 cycles each, used TRBV1-TRBV30 forward primers with a C-beta reverse primer. TCRdb re-analysed the multiplex PCR reads in MiXCR, keeping a single row per CDR3 protein. The data hold over 40,000 distinct CDR3 sequences, with about 80% observed a single time. The sequenced sample consisted of liver tumor tissue from sampling region 5. Subset of the sample: tumor region T5, tumor centre. These receptors all come from a man in his forties with primary liver carcinoma and hepatitis B virus infection.

As regards this clonotype: Compared with germline, one end of the junction differs, possibly owing to a read error. This chain uses TRBV6-1 with TRBJ2-7; tentative D call: TRBD1 (6 bases). CDR3 length: 14 amino acids. Per the germline V gene, CDR1 is MNHNS and CDR2 is SASEGT. In nucleotides, the CDR3 is TGTGCCAGCAGTGCGGGACAAGGCCGATACGAGCTGTACTTC. This encodes CASSAGQGRYELYF.

Comment on this clonotype: Relative to the germline gene, one junction end is altered; a read error may explain this. V and J are TRBV2 and TRBJ1-5; D uncertain. The CDR3 is 12 residues long. The germline gives CDR1 SNHLY, CDR2 FYNNEI. The CDR3 DNA is TGTGCCAGCAGTGACGGTTATCAGCCCCAGCAATTT. It is translated as CASSDGYQPQQF.

Concerning this clonotype: A read error is likely, as this CDR3 ends without the conserved phenylalanine or tryptophan. This rearrangement joins TRBV6-1 to TRBJ2-3; maybe TRBD1 (5 bases). The CDR3 is made up of 13 amino acids. Germline V gives CDR1 MNHNS, CDR2 SASEGT. Here the CDR3 DNA reads TGTGCCAGCAGTGAATCCGACACAGGTACGCAGTATGTT. As protein: CASSESDTGTQYV.

Details on this clonotype: At one end the junction does not follow the germline gene, possibly because of a read error. The chain recombines TRBV4-3 with TRBJ2-3; TRBD2 matches 8 bases. There are 20 residues in the CDR3. The V gene's germline CDR1 is LGHNA and CDR2 YSLEER. The CDR3 is CAGSQDLPSGTSGRADTQYF. CDR3 DNA: TGCGCCGGCAGCCAAGATCTTCCCTCCGGGACTAGTGGGAGAGCAGATACACAGTATTTT.

This clonotype showed up just a few times. The chain is built from TRBV4-1 and TRBJ2-7; TRBD2 agrees at 7 bases. This CDR3 has 15 amino acids. The V and J ends lost 1 base and 4 bases, in that order; junction bases with no gene match: 7. Germline V gives CDR1 MGHRA, CDR2 YSYEKL. The CDR3 DNA reads TGCGCCAGCAGCCAAGTTGCAACGGGGGGATACGAGCAGTACTTC. This codes for CASSQVATGGYEQYF.

A word on this clonotype: Compared with germline, one end of the junction differs, possibly owing to a read error. The rearrangement links TRBV29-1 to TRBJ2-7, with D unclear. Germline V gene lookup returns CDR1 SQVTM and CDR2 ANQGSEA. The CDR3 is made up of 12 amino acids. Here the CDR3 DNA reads TGCAGAGTTGTGGACGCACGCGGCGAGCAGTACTTC. This encodes CRVVDARGEQYF.

CDR3 sequence: CASSPQREGLCEQFF. The CDR3 DNA reads TGTGCCAGCAGCCCCCAGCGGGAGGGATTGTGTGAGCAGTTCTTC. This chain joins TRBV11-2 and TRBJ2-1, with 10 bases lining up with TRBD2. Per the germline V gene, CDR1 is SGHAT and CDR2 is FQNNGV. Trimming at V came to 5 bases and at J to 9 bases, leaving 10 bases not matched to a gene. CDR3 length equals 15 residues.

With regard to this clonotype: This may be a read error: a much more frequent sequence differs by one nucleotide. The conserved closing phenylalanine or tryptophan is absent in this CDR3, likely reflecting a read error. CDR3 region: CASSLEPGSIEKLFL. The CDR3 DNA is TGTGCCAGCAGCTTAGAGCCAGGGTCGATTGAAAAACTGTTTCTT. The J gene is TRBJ1-4, the V gene TRBV7-2, with D maybe TRBD1 (5 bases). Germline V gene lookup returns CDR1 SGHTA and CDR2 FQGNSA. The CDR3 has 15 amino acids. Trimming removed 1 base from V and 7 bases from J, with 13 bases in between.

Points on this clonotype: The conserved phenylalanine or tryptophan normally closing the CDR3 is absent here, so this likely arose from a read error. This chain joins TRBV6-1 and TRBJ2-2; no firm D call. The CDR3 spans 15 residues. CDR1 MNHNS and CDR2 SASEGT come from the germline V gene. The CDR3 protein is CASSEGWQLAGELFL. CDR3 DNA sequence: TGCGCCAGCAGTGAAGGGTGGCAGCTCGCCGGGGAGCTGTTTCTT.